A selection of T cell receptor beta chains follows, all from one sample in a study of PD-L1 blockade in urothelial cancer. Data came from immunoSEQ multiplex PCR; TCRdb stores just in-frame clones and leaves some out. The sample lists 95,000 or so clones, over 75% occurring once. The sample here was PBMCs, taken around atezolizumab (anti-PD-L1) treatment. All receptors come from a man between 60 and 75 years old with urothelial cancer. Each CDR3 is given with its conserved first and last residue. The D gene is left open where the match is weak. Clone size is not always given. Where it is, it says once, few, many or a class for expanded clones.

v_gene,abundance,d_gene,j_gene,CDR3nt,CDR3aa
TRBV7-9,-,-,TRBJ2-5,TGTGCCAGCAGCAGATTTTCGGGGCAAGAGACCCAGTACTTC,CASSRFSGQETQYF
TRBV7-8,once,TRBD1,TRBJ2-7,TGTGCCAGCAGTCAGGAGGGACAGGGGGCCTCCGAGCAGTACTTC,CASSQEGQGASEQYF
TRBV9,-,-,TRBJ1-2,TGTGCCAGCAGCGGACTGAACAGGTTGACCTATGGCTACACCTTC,CASSGLNRLTYGYTF
TRBV14,-,-,TRBJ1-2,TGTGCCAGCAGCCCACAGCACTATGGCTACACCTTC,CASSPQHYGYTF
TRBV12-5,-,-,TRBJ1-1,TGTGCTAGTGGTTTCCAGGGAAACACTGAAGCTTTCTTT,CASGFQGNTEAFF
TRBV5-8,few,TRBD1,TRBJ2-5,TGTGCCAGCAGCACCACGGGACAGTCTCAAGAGACCCAGTACTTC,CASSTTGQSQETQYF
TRBV10-1,-,-,TRBJ2-2,TGCGCCAGCAGTGATGGGGCATTCGCAAGGGAGCTGTTTTTT,CASSDGAFARELFF
TRBV11-2,-,-,TRBJ1-2,TGTGCCAGCAGCTTAGAAGGCCGCGGAGGCTACACCTTC,CASSLEGRGGYTF
TRBV7-7,few,TRBD2,TRBJ2-5,TGTGCTAGCAGCCGGACTAGCGGGATTCAAGAGACCCAGTACTTC,CASSRTSGIQETQYF
TRBV18,-,TRBD1,TRBJ1-2,TGTGCCAGCTCGCAGCAAGGGACAGGGGAAGATGGCTACACCTTC,CASSQQGTGEDGYTF
TRBV29-1,-,-,TRBJ2-5,TGCAGCGTTGTGGGGGCTGGAGAGACCCAGTACTTC,CSVVGAGETQYF
TRBV6-5,-,TRBD1,TRBJ1-4,TGTGCCAGCAGGGGGGGACAGCTTAATGAAAAACTGTTTTTT,CASRGGQLNEKLFF
TRBV27,-,TRBD2,TRBJ2-7,TGTGCCAGCAGCCGCGGGGGAGGGAACTCCTACGAGCAGTACTTC,CASSRGGGNSYEQYF
TRBV27,-,TRBD1,TRBJ1-1,TGTGCCAGCAGTTTACAGGGCGGGCAGGGGGGATTGAACACTGAAGCTTTCTTT,CASSLQGGQGGLNTEAFF
TRBV5-1,once,-,TRBJ2-3,TGCGCCAGCAGTCCCCGAGGGCCAGATACGCAGTATTTT,CASSPRGPDTQYF
TRBV28,-,TRBD1,TRBJ2-2,TGTGCCAGCAGTTTACTTGGGACAGCGAACACCGGGGAGCTGTTTTTT,CASSLLGTANTGELFF
TRBV7-3,-,TRBD2,TRBJ2-5,TGTGCCAGCAGCTTACGCCCGGGGGGGCCTCTAGAGACCCAGTACTTC,CASSLRPGGPLETQYF
TRBV7-9,-,-,TRBJ2-3,TGTGCCAGCAGCTCCAGGGGCTCCAGCACAGATACGCAGTATTTT,CASSSRGSSTDTQYF
TRBV9,-,TRBD2,TRBJ2-2,TGTGCCAGCAGCGTTTCCAGCGGGAGTGGTCGGGGGGAGCTGTTTTTT,CASSVSSGSGRGELFF
TRBV9,-,-,TRBJ2-2,TGTGCCAGCAGCGCCCTCCGAGGGGGGGGTTACACCGGGGAGCTGTTTTTT,CASSALRGGGYTGELFF
TRBV11-1,-,-,TRBJ2-6,TGTGCCAGCAGCCCCACCGAGTGGGCCAACGTCCTGACTTTC,CASSPTEWANVLTF
TRBV27,-,-,TRBJ2-7,TGTGCCAGCAGTTTAGAGGGGGGGAGCCCCTACGAGCAGTACTTC,CASSLEGGSPYEQYF
TRBV2,-,TRBD2,TRBJ2-5,TGTGCCAGCAGTGAAGCGCGGGGGGAGAAAGAGACCCAGTACTTC,CASSEARGEKETQYF
TRBV12-5,-,TRBD2,TRBJ2-3,TGTGCTAGTGGAACTAGCGGGAGGGCCTTGTATTTT,CASGTSGRALYF
TRBV19,-,-,TRBJ2-2,TGTGCCAGTAGTGTGACAGGCGGGAACACCGGGGAGCTGTTTTTT,CASSVTGGNTGELFF
TRBV7-3,-,TRBD1,TRBJ2-5,TGTGCCAGCAGCAAAACAGGGGAAGAGACCCAGTACTTC,CASSKTGEETQYF
TRBV27,-,-,TRBJ1-1,TGTGCCAGCAGTTTGTTCCGAGGAACTGAAGCTTTCTTT,CASSLFRGTEAFF
TRBV7-2,-,-,TRBJ1-3,TGTGCCAGCAGCTCTCTAGGGAGGGCTGGAAACACCATATATTTT,CASSSLGRAGNTIYF
TRBV7-2,-,-,TRBJ2-2,TGTGCCAGCGTTCTAGGGCCAGGGTTGACCGGGGAGCTGTTTTTT,CASVLGPGLTGELFF
TRBV7-8,-,-,TRBJ2-2,TGTGCCAGCAGCTTAGTTGGTGGGGGGATGAACACCGGGGAGCTGTTTTTT,CASSLVGGGMNTGELFF
TRBV7-5,-,-,TRBJ2-7,TGTGTCAGAAGACGGAGGGTCCCCCCCTCCTACGAGCAGTACTTC,CVRRRRVPPSYEQYF
TRBV7-8,-,-,TRBJ2-7,TGTGCCAGCAGCTTAGCGCGGGTCTTCTCCCCCTACGAGCAGTACTTC,CASSLARVFSPYEQYF
TRBV11-3,-,TRBD1,TRBJ2-1,TGTGCCAGCAGCTTAGTGACAGGGGGATCCAATGAGCAGTTCTTC,CASSLVTGGSNEQFF
TRBV27,-,-,TRBJ2-6,TGTGCCAGCAGTCGCTCTGGGGCCAACGTCCTGACTTTC,CASSRSGANVLTF
TRBV7-6,-,-,TRBJ2-5,TGTGCCAGCAGCTTAGGGAGCGAGACCCAGTACTTC,CASSLGSETQYF
TRBV5-1,-,TRBD2,TRBJ2-3,TGCGCCAGCAGCTTGGTTGGGACTAGCGGGGGGGCGATAGATACGCAGTATTTT,CASSLVGTSGGAIDTQYF
TRBV19,-,-,TRBJ2-3,TGTGCCAGTAGTATCCAGGTGGTGATTGCAGATACGCAGTATTTT,CASSIQVVIADTQYF
TRBV5-1,-,TRBD2,TRBJ2-3,TGCGCCAGCAGCCCCGGACTAGCGGGAGTTGGGGCAGATACGCAGTATTTT,CASSPGLAGVGADTQYF
TRBV4-2,-,TRBD2,TRBJ2-2,TGTGCCAGCAGCCAAGACCCGCGGACTAGCGGGGGGGCTAACACCGGGGAGCTGTTTTTT,CASSQDPRTSGGANTGELFF
TRBV7-3,-,TRBD2,TRBJ2-1,TGTGCCAGCAGCTTAACGGGGGGGAATGAGCAGTTCTTC,CASSLTGGNEQFF
TRBV28,-,TRBD2,TRBJ2-7,TGTGCCAGCAGTTTATACGGGGGGGCCGGCGAGCAGTACTTC,CASSLYGGAGEQYF
TRBV6-6,-,TRBD1,TRBJ2-1,TGTGCCAGCAGTACCGGACAGGGGTTTTACAATGAGCAGTTCTTC,CASSTGQGFYNEQFF
TRBV25-1,once,TRBD2,TRBJ2-1,TGTGCCAGCACAGTAACTAGCGGGAGCTATGAGCAGTTCTTC,CASTVTSGSYEQFF
TRBV5-1,-,TRBD2,TRBJ2-7,TGCGCCAGCAGCTTGGGGCTAGCGGGAGGGCCGAGGGAGCAGTACTTC,CASSLGLAGGPREQYF
TRBV5-1,-,-,TRBJ2-7,TGCGCCAGCAGCGGGCCGACCGGGACACTCTTC,CASSGPTGTLF
TRBV5-1,-,-,TRBJ1-3,TGCGCCAGCAGCTTGGACCTACCAGGCTGGGACACCATATATTTT,CASSLDLPGWDTIYF
TRBV5-1,-,TRBD1,TRBJ2-3,TGCGCCAGCAGACGGGACAGCGGAAACACAGATACGCAGTATTTT,CASRRDSGNTDTQYF
TRBV7-2,-,TRBD1,TRBJ2-2,TGTGCCAGCAGCCTCGGACAGGGCGGTCATGCCGGGGAGCTGTTTTTT,CASSLGQGGHAGELFF
TRBV28,few,-,TRBJ2-1,TGTGCCAGCAAAGGTAGCGACTCCTACAATGAGCAGTTCTTC,CASKGSDSYNEQFF
TRBV9,-,-,TRBJ1-2,TGTGCCAGCAGCGTTTCAAATTTCTATGGCTACACCTTC,CASSVSNFYGYTF
TRBV28,-,TRBD2,TRBJ2-3,TGTGCCAGCAGTTTACCCTCGGGACTAACAGATACGCAGTATTTT,CASSLPSGLTDTQYF
TRBV21-1,-,-,TRBJ2-7,TGTGCCAGTGTCCGGGACTGGTTCTACGAGCAGTACTTC,CASVRDWFYEQYF
TRBV7-9,-,TRBD2,TRBJ2-1,TGTGCCAGCACCCAAGCGGGAGCCCGGGATGAGCAGTTCTTC,CASTQAGARDEQFF
TRBV11-1,-,-,TRBJ1-1,TGTGCCAGCAGCTTAGAGGTGTGGGCAGGTCCGAACACTGAAGCTTTCTTT,CASSLEVWAGPNTEAFF
TRBV2,-,-,TRBJ1-1,TGTGCCAGCCTCCCCCGGGAGAACACTGAAGCTTTCTTT,CASLPRENTEAFF
TRBV2,few,TRBD1,TRBJ1-5,TGTGCCAGCAGTGGGTTCGCAGGGGGTCCTGAGCCCCAGCATTTT,CASSGFAGGPEPQHF
TRBV12-5,-,-,TRBJ2-2,TGTGCTAGTGGTTCCATCACCGGGGAGCTGTTTTTT,CASGSITGELFF
TRBV5-1,-,TRBD2,TRBJ2-7,TGCGCCAGCAGCTTATCCGGGACTAGCGGTAGCTCCTACGAGCAGTACTTC,CASSLSGTSGSSYEQYF
TRBV5-1,-,TRBD1,TRBJ2-5,TGCGCCAGCAGCTCCCGGACAGGGTCAGAGACCCAGTACTTC,CASSSRTGSETQYF